One and the same sample provided the 23 T cell receptor beta chains below, sequenced in a study of neurological immune-mediated disorders. TCRdb fed the 5' RACE reads into MiXCR, producing one record per CDR3 protein. The sample has about 65,000 distinct CDR3 sequences, under 5% seen once; the top ten hold 2.5% to 3%. What was sequenced was PBMCs. The receptors stem from a man in his forties or fifties with multiple sclerosis.

This clonotype was seen many times. This chain joins TRBV5-1 and TRBJ2-7; D is uncertain. V was pared by 4 bases and J by 3 bases, with 8 bases between. This CDR3 is 12 amino acids long. Germline V CDR1 and CDR2: SGHRS, YFSETQ. Here the CDR3 DNA reads TGCGCCAGCAGCCCCCCTAACTACGAGCAGTACTTC. This codes for CASSPPNYEQYF.

This clonotype was detected ten times or more. The genes are TRBV5-1 and TRBJ2-7; 7 bases fit TRBD1. Germline V lookup: CDR1 SGHRS, CDR2 YFSETQ. The CDR3 has 14 residues. The junction had 8 bases not matched to a gene; V was cut back by 2 bases and J by 6 bases. The CDR3 DNA follows: TGCGCCAGCAGCTTCCGACAGGGCGCCAGCGAGCAGTACTTC. This encodes CASSFRQGASEQYF.

This clonotype was detected ten times or more. CDR3 amino acids: CASSTRGGPGNEQFF. The CDR3 DNA reads as TGTGCCAGCAGCACCCGGGGGGGCCCGGGAAATGAGCAGTTCTTC. This sequence joins TRBV7-8 and TRBJ2-1, with 8 bases fitting TRBD2. The J segment lost 7 bases and the V segment lost 5 bases, leaving 10 bases of the junction unmatched. CDR3 length: 15 amino acids. CDR1 and CDR2 from the germline V gene are SGHVS and FQNEAQ.

The table lists this clonotype with a few counts. A much more abundant neighbour one base away suggests this may be a read error. The chain combines TRBV9 with TRBJ1-3; D not resolved. V was cut by 5 bases and J by 1 base, with 10 bases left in between. The length of the CDR3 is 14 residues. Germline V gene sequence: CDR1 SGDLS, CDR2 YYNGEE. The DNA for the CDR3 is TGTGCCAGCAGAACGGGCCAATCTGGAAACACCATATATTTT. Its translation: CASRTGQSGNTIYF.

This clonotype showed up many times. The chain recombines TRBV6-5 with TRBJ1-5, with 8 bases identical to TRBD1. V dropped 4 bases and J dropped 14; count of bases not matched to a gene: 10. In germline, CDR1 is MNHEY, CDR2 SVGAGI. The CDR3 spans 13 residues. The CDR3 spells CASSFYGQGEKHF. The CDR3 DNA is TGTGCCAGCAGTTTCTATGGACAGGGAGAAAAGCATTTT.

This clonotype has at least ten counts. J is TRBJ2-1 and V is TRBV15; TRBD1 matches 12 bases. V shed 1 base, J shed 6 bases, and the junction held 1 base outside the gene matches. Germline V lookup: CDR1 LNHNV, CDR2 YYDKDF (reference sequence). This CDR3 is built from 15 residues. CDR3 nucleotide sequence: TGTGCCACCAGCAGAGCGGGACAGGGGGCCAATGAGCAGTTCTTC. It yields the protein CATSRAGQGANEQFF.

The chain's CDR3 is CASILAGANYGYTF. In DNA form, the CDR3 reads TGTGCCAGCATCCTCGCGGGGGCTAACTATGGCTACACCTTC. V is TRBV6-2 or TRBV6-3 and J is TRBJ1-2, with D perhaps TRBD1 (5 bases). CDR1 is MNHEY, CDR2 SVGEGT, per germline. The CDR3 sequence is 14 residues long. The ends were cut back, 7 bases at V and 0 bases at J, with 12 bases in the middle.

Ten or more counts support this clonotype. The chain combines TRBV29-1 with TRBJ2-3; no definite D call. The CDR3 is 13 residues long. Germline values: CDR1 SQVTM, CDR2 ANQGSEA. The V gene lost 3 bases and the J gene lost 2 bases, with 9 bases spanning the gap. Here the CDR3 reads CSVDSGVTDTQYF. DNA of the CDR3: TGCAGCGTTGATTCTGGGGTCACAGATACGCAGTATTTT.

This clonotype was detected many times. This chain joins TRBV5-1 and TRBJ2-5, with 8 bases matching TRBD1. The trim removed 4 bases at V and 3 bases at J, leaving 2 bases unmatched. The CDR3 has 13 amino acids. Germline V gene data show CDR1 as SGHRS and CDR2 as YFSETQ. CDR3 coding DNA: TGCGCCAGCAGCCTACAGGGGGAAGAGACCCAGTACTTC. It encodes CASSLQGEETQYF. The variable domain in full, completed from reference TRBV5-1 and TRBJ2-5, reads KAGVTQTPRYLIKTRGQQVTLSCSPISGHRSVSWYQQTPGQGLQFLFEYFSETQRNKGNFPGRFSGRQFSNSRSEMNVSTLELGDSALYLCASSLQGEETQYFGPGTRLLVL.

This clonotype was counted many times. The V and J genes are TRBV18 and TRBJ2-1, with a possible D match to TRBD1 (5 bases). The germline CDR1 and CDR2 sequences are KGHSH and LQKENI. CDR3 size: 13 residues. V lost 3 bases to trimming and J lost 8 bases, with 11 bases between them. This CDR3 is CASSPSRGDEQFF. Here the CDR3 DNA reads TGTGCCAGCTCACCGTCTAGGGGCGATGAGCAGTTCTTC.

This clonotype was detected ten times or more. This chain uses TRBV7-6 with TRBJ2-7, with D perhaps matching TRBD1 (6 bases). The germline CDR1 and CDR2 sequences are SGHVS and FNYEAQ. V was pared by 2 bases and J by 6 bases, with 14 bases between. This CDR3 is 14 amino acids long. The CDR3 nucleotides read TGTGCCAGCAGCTTACAATCGCAGGGGTTCGAGCAGTACTTC. It encodes CASSLQSQGFEQYF. Looking up the rest from reference TRBV7-6 and TRBJ2-7 gives the full variable domain: GAGVSQSPRYKVTKRGQDVALRCDPISGHVSLYWYRQALGQGPEFLTYFNYEAQQDKSGLPNDRFSAERPEGSISTLTIQRTEQRDSAMYRCASSLQSQGFEQYFGPGTRLTVT.

At least ten counts were recorded for this clonotype. J is TRBJ2-7 and V is TRBV6-6; D not certain. With 6 bases removed from V and 2 bases from J, the gap between germline ends came to 17 bases. The CDR3 contains 15 residues. Germline values: CDR1 MNHNY, CDR2 SVGAGI (reference sequence). In DNA form, the CDR3 reads TGTGCCAGCAGCCAGACCGGCCCCACGCCCTACGAGCAGTACGTC. Translating gives CASSQTGPTPYEQYV.

This clonotype was detected a few times. V gene TRBV6-2 or TRBV6-3 combines with J gene TRBJ1-1; D call uncertain. The CDR3 spans 11 residues. CDR1 MNHEY and CDR2 SVGEGT come from the germline V gene. V was pared by 10 bases and J by 2 bases, with 8 bases between. CDR3 sequence (DNA): TGTGCCACCACGGAAAACACTGAAGCTTTCTTT. It encodes CATTENTEAFF.

In this sample, this clonotype turned up many times. The chain recombines TRBV20-1 with TRBJ2-3, with 15 bases identical to TRBD2. V lost 5 bases and J lost 8; bases outside the gene matches: 5. Germline V gene sequence: CDR1 DFQATT, CDR2 SNEGSKA (reference sequence). The length of the CDR3 is 14 residues. The CDR3 bases are TGCAGTGCTGGGACTAGCGGGGGGCACCGTACGCAGTATTTT. Its protein is CSAGTSGGHRTQYF.

In this sample, this clonotype turned up many times. The V and J genes are TRBV3-1 and TRBJ1-1; no reliable D call. The CDR3 sequence is 14 residues long. Deletions cut 1 base from V and 5 bases from J, with 11 bases between. Germline CDR1 and CDR2: LGHDT and YNNKEL (reference sequence). CDR3 in DNA: TGTGCCAGCAGCCAAGTTGTGGGGAGGACTGAAGCTTTCTTT. This encodes CASSQVVGRTEAFF.

This clonotype was observed at least ten times. The chain joins TRBV6-5 to TRBJ1-1; 10 bases map to TRBD1. The V gene end was trimmed by 4 bases and the J gene end by 4 bases; junction bases not matched to a gene: 6. The germline gives CDR1 MNHEY, CDR2 SVGAGI. The CDR3 totals 15 residues. The CDR3: CASSSRRTGGTEAFF. The DNA for the CDR3 is TGTGCCAGCAGTTCACGCCGGACAGGGGGCACTGAAGCTTTCTTT.

This clonotype was seen at least ten times. The chain is built from TRBV20-1 and TRBJ1-6; 9 bases are shared with TRBD1. CDR1 and CDR2 (germline): DFQATT, SNEGSKA (reference sequence). V was pared by 4 bases and J by 6 bases, with 4 bases of the junction left unmatched. CDR3 length: 14 amino acids. Written as DNA, the CDR3 is TGCAGTGCTACGACAGGGGGGGGTAATTCACCCCTCCACTTT. This gives the protein CSATTGGGNSPLHF.

The J gene is TRBJ1-1, the V gene TRBV4-3; 7 bases align to TRBD1. This CDR3 is built from 17 residues. Germline V gene data show CDR1 as LGHNA and CDR2 as YSLEER. V gave up 3 bases and J gave up 0 bases; unmatched junction bases: 10. The CDR3 DNA sequence: TGCGCCAGCAGCCAGAGGACAGGCGACTTCATGAACACTGAAGCTTTCTTT. This encodes CASSQRTGDFMNTEAFF.

At least ten counts were recorded for this clonotype. The gene calls are TRBV18 and TRBJ2-1, with D uncertain. CDR3 length: 14 residues. Germline CDR1 and CDR2: KGHSH and LQKENI. The germline V and J ends were trimmed by 0 bases and 7 bases, with 10 bases remaining between them. Here the CDR3 DNA reads TGTGCCAGCTCACCACCGATAATGAGAAATGAGCAGTTCTTC. As protein: CASSPPIMRNEQFF. Combining the CDR3 with reference TRBV18 and TRBJ2-1 gives the whole variable domain NAGVMQNPRHLVRRRGQEARLRCSPMKGHSHVYWYRQLPEEGLKFMVYLQKENIIDESGMPKERFSAEFPKEGPSILRIQQVVRGDSAAYFCASSPPIMRNEQFFGPGTRLTVL.

This clonotype was detected many times. This chain connects TRBV6-5 to TRBJ2-3; D not resolved. This CDR3 has 14 amino acids. CDR1 is MNHEY, CDR2 SVGAGI, per germline. Between the trimmed V and J ends, which lost 3 bases and 1 base, there was a span of 8 bases. The CDR3 protein is CASSYYDGTDTQYF. The CDR3 nucleotides are TGTGCCAGCAGTTATTACGACGGCACAGATACGCAGTATTTT.

This clonotype was seen at least ten times. V is TRBV15 and J is TRBJ2-5, with D unclear. Germline-derived CDR1 and CDR2 are LNHNV and YYDKDF (reference sequence). V was shortened by 3 bases and J by 2 bases, with 13 bases between the two germline ends. The CDR3 extends over 15 amino acids. The CDR3 DNA follows: TGTGCCACCAGCAGCTCGGGCCTTATACAAGAGACCCAGTACTTC. Its protein product is CATSSSGLIQETQYF.

About this clonotype itself: One junction end disagrees with the germline gene, perhaps due to a read error. This chain uses TRBV20-1 with TRBJ1-5; 7 bases align to TRBD1. The CDR3 sequence is 14 residues long. CDR1 is DFQATT and CDR2 is SNEGSKA in the germline V gene (reference sequence). CDR3 bases: TGCAGTGCTAGTTTCGGGACAGCAAATCAGCCCCAGAATTTT. It translates to CSASFGTANQPQNF.

This clonotype was seen many times. The chain combines TRBV5-1 with TRBJ2-3; maybe TRBD1 (5 bases). There are 15 residues in the CDR3. Trimming stripped 2 bases from V and 5 bases from J, with 15 bases between. In germline, CDR1 is SGHRS, CDR2 YFSETQ. The DNA of the CDR3 is TGCGCCAGCAGCTTTTCTCAGGGCCCCGGAGATACGCAGTATTTT. It translates to CASSFSQGPGDTQYF.